The 18 T cell receptor beta chains given below trace back to one sample, sequenced in a study of blood T cell repertoires in COVID-19. The method was immunoSEQ multiplex PCR; TCRdb's version includes in-frame clones alone and lacks a portion of them. The data hold 190,000 or so clones, with approximately 90% observed a single time. Sequencing input: peripheral blood. These receptors originate from a woman between 18 and 29 years old who had recovered from COVID-19.

The chain combines TRBV4-2 with TRBJ1-4; D remains ambiguous. The CDR3 runs 14 residues. Germline V gives CDR1 LGHNA, CDR2 YNFKEQ. V was trimmed by 0 bases and J by 7 bases, leaving 9 bases between them. CDR3 nucleotides: TGTGCCAGCAGCCAAGATGGGCGGGGTGAAAAACTGTTTTTT. It encodes CASSQDGRGEKLFF.

The V call is TRBV2, the J call TRBJ2-1; 10 nucleotides agree with TRBD2. CDR1 is SNHLY and CDR2 is FYNNEI in the germline V gene. V shed 6 bases and J 4 bases; nucleotides not matched to a gene: 6. The length of the CDR3 is 15 residues. The CDR3 region has the DNA TGTGCCAGCAGGCGCGATAGCGGGGGGTACAATGAGCAGTTCTTC. Its protein product is CASRRDSGGYNEQFF.

The gene calls are TRBV7-8 and TRBJ2-7; 7 nucleotides match TRBD2. Trimming at V came to 4 bases and at J to 5 bases, leaving 8 bases not matched to a gene. In germline, CDR1 is SGHVS, CDR2 FQNEAQ. The CDR3 has 14 amino acids. This CDR3 reads CASSSAGPEDEQYV. The CDR3 DNA sequence: TGTGCCAGCAGCTCAGCGGGGCCCGAGGACGAGCAGTACGTC.

DNA for the CDR3: TGTGCCAGTAGCGGGACAGGGGACCAGCCCCAGCATTTT. It yields the protein CASSGTGDQPQHF. The chain combines TRBV19 with TRBJ1-5; TRBD1 agrees at 10 bases. This CDR3 is 13 amino acids long. CDR1 and CDR2 (germline): LNHDA, SQIVND (reference sequence). Trimming took 6 bases from V and 7 from J; bases not matched to a gene: 3.

J is TRBJ2-3 and V is TRBV2, with D perhaps TRBD2 (6 bases). CDR1 and CDR2 (germline): SNHLY, FYNNEI. V dropped 3 bases and J dropped 2 bases, with 15 bases sitting between them. CDR3 length equals 16 residues. CDR3 in amino acids: CASSDIGERATDTQYF. DNA of the CDR3: TGTGCCAGCAGTGATATCGGGGAGCGGGCCACAGATACGCAGTATTTT.

The table lists this clone with a few counts. The chain is built from TRBV30 and TRBJ2-2, with 10 bases lining up with TRBD2. CDR1 and CDR2 from the germline V gene are GTSNPN and SVGIG (reference sequence). V lost 4 bases, J lost 2 bases, and 4 bases stayed unmatched. There are 15 residues in the CDR3. The CDR3 loop is CAWKALAGNTGELFF. In DNA form, the CDR3 reads TGTGCCTGGAAAGCACTAGCGGGAAACACCGGGGAGCTGTTTTTT.

The chain carries TRBV25-1 and TRBJ1-2; TRBD1 is a possible D gene (5 bases). The ends were cut back, 2 bases at V and 4 bases at J, with 14 bases in the middle. The CDR3 runs to 15 residues. Germline CDR1 MGHDK, CDR2 SYGVNS. The CDR3 coding sequence is TGTGCCAGCAGTGAAAGCCGATACAGGTCCTATGGCTACACCTTC. Encoded protein: CASSESRYRSYGYTF.

The rearrangement links TRBV27 to TRBJ2-7, with TRBD1 matching 8 bases. With V trimmed by 4 bases and J by 2 bases, 7 bases remained unmatched. CDR3 length: 15 residues. Germline-derived CDR1 and CDR2 are MNHEY and SMNVEV (reference sequence). CDR3 sequence reads: CASSSRQGKPYEQYV. In DNA form, the CDR3 reads TGTGCCAGCAGTTCAAGACAGGGGAAACCCTACGAGCAGTACGTC.

The J gene is TRBJ2-7, the V gene TRBV4-1, with 12 bases aligning to TRBD2. The germline V gene has CDR1 MGHRA and CDR2 YSYEKL. The CDR3 length is 16 residues. J lost 3 bases, V lost 5 bases, and 8 bases had no gene match. CDR3 coding DNA: TGCGCCAGCAGCGAACACCCGACTAGCGGGAGCTACGAGCAGTACGTC. Translating it yields CASSEHPTSGSYEQYV.

The V gene is TRBV11-2, the J gene TRBJ2-5; D might be TRBD1 (6 bases). V was trimmed by 4 bases and J by 2 bases, leaving 17 bases between them. This CDR3 is 16 amino acids long. Germline CDR1 is SGHAT and CDR2 is FQNNGV. In DNA form, the CDR3 reads TGTGCCAGCAGCTCAGCCTGGGGGCAGGGACAAGAGACCCAGTACTTC. The encoded protein is CASSSAWGQGQETQYF.

This clone was observed once. The chain is built from TRBV27 and TRBJ2-1; TRBD2 matches 9 bases. The length of the CDR3 is 16 residues. J gave up 4 bases and V 0 bases, and 4 bases lay outside the gene matches. The germline V gene has CDR1 MNHEY and CDR2 SMNVEV (reference sequence). This CDR3 is CASSLSLAGTYNEQFF. The CDR3 DNA is TGTGCCAGCAGTTTATCCCTAGCGGGGACATACAATGAGCAGTTCTTC.

The V and J genes are TRBV11-2 and TRBJ2-3; 15 bases are shared with TRBD2. This CDR3 has 17 amino acids. Germline loops: CDR1 SGHAT, CDR2 FQNNGV. Losses at the gene ends were 1 base for V and 4 bases for J; bases not matched to a gene: 3. CDR3 coding DNA: TGTGCCAGCAGCTTAGTCGGACTAGCGGGGGGGCCAGATACGCAGTATTTT. Residues: CASSLVGLAGGPDTQYF.

The genes are TRBV6-5 and TRBJ1-1, with TRBD1 matching 8 bases. The CDR3 extends over 14 amino acids. V dropped 8 bases and J dropped 1; count of bases not matched to a gene: 6. Germline V lookup: CDR1 MNHEY, CDR2 SVGAGI. The CDR3 here is CASFLGTGNTEAFF. For the CDR3, the DNA is TGTGCCAGCTTTTTAGGGACAGGGAACACTGAAGCTTTCTTT.

The chain has TRBV5-1 and TRBJ2-6; D is perhaps TRBD1 (5 bases). CDR3 length: 17 residues. Trimming stripped 0 bases from V and 4 bases from J, with 14 bases between. From germline, CDR1 is SGHRS and CDR2 YFSETQ. CDR3 in amino acids: CASSLEGPAWGANVLTF. CDR3 coding DNA: TGCGCCAGCAGCTTGGAGGGGCCCGCTTGGGGGGCCAACGTCCTGACTTTC. Combining the CDR3 with reference TRBV5-1 and TRBJ2-6 gives the whole variable domain KAGVTQTPRYLIKTRGQQVTLSCSPISGHRSVSWYQQTPGQGLQFLFEYFSETQRNKGNFPGRFSGRQFSNSRSEMNVSTLELGDSALYLCASSLEGPAWGANVLTFGAGSRLTVL.

The genes are TRBV7-2 and TRBJ2-1, with a tentative D call TRBD2 (6 bases). This CDR3 region has 16 residues. V lost 2 bases and J lost 4, with 15 bases in between. The V gene's germline CDR1 is SGHTA and CDR2 FQGNSA. The CDR3 nucleotides are TGTGCCAGCAGCTTAAGGGGTGGGAGGAAATACAATGAGCAGTTCTTC. It yields the protein CASSLRGGRKYNEQFF.

The V and J genes are TRBV12-3 or TRBV12-4 and TRBJ2-7, with 7 positions matching TRBD1. V was pared by 6 bases and J by 4 bases, with 3 bases of the junction left unmatched. The CDR3 totals 12 residues. CDR3 nucleotide sequence: TGTGCCAGCAGCACGACAGGGTACGAGCAGTACTTC. Translated, it gives CASSTTGYEQYF.

The chain joins TRBV30 to TRBJ1-3; no reliable D call. The CDR3 sequence is 13 residues long. Germline V lookup: CDR1 GTSNPN, CDR2 SVGIG (reference sequence). V was cut by 1 base and J by 4 bases, with 8 bases left in between. CDR3 sequence (DNA): TGTGCCTGGAGTGCCTCGACAGGAAACACCATATATTTT. Translated, it gives CAWSASTGNTIYF. The full variable domain, in which reference TRBV30 and TRBJ1-3 provide the parts outside the CDR3, is SQTIHQWPATLVQPVGSPLSLECTVEGTSNPNLYWYRQAAGRGLQLLFYSVGIGQISSEVPQNLSASRPQDRQFILSSKKLLLSDSGFYLCAWSASTGNTIYFGEGSWLTVV.

The V call is TRBV11-2, the J call TRBJ2-7; D uncertain. Trimming pared 1 base from V and 2 bases from J, leaving 12 bases between. Germline values: CDR1 SGHAT, CDR2 FQNNGV. This CDR3 has 15 residues. CDR3 sequence: CASSLGVLYTYEQYF. The CDR3 nucleotides read TGTGCCAGCAGCTTAGGCGTTCTTTATACCTACGAGCAGTACTTC.